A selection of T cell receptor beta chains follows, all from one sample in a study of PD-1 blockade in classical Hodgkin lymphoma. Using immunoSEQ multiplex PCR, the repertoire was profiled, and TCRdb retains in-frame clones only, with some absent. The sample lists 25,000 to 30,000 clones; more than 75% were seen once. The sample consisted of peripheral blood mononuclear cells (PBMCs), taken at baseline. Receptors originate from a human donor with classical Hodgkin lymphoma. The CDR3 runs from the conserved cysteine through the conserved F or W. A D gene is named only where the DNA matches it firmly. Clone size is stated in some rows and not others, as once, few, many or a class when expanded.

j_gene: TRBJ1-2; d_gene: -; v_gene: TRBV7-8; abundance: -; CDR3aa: CASSLERRIYGYTF
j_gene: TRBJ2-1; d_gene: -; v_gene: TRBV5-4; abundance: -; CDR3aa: CASSRSHRVEFF
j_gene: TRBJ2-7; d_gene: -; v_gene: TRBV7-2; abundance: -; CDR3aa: CASSLVFWDPYEQYF
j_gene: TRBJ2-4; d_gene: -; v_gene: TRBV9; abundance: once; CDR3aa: CASSVGPQIGGDLAKNIQYF
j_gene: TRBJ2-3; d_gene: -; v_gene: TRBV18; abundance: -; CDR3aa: CASSPKTRTDTQYF
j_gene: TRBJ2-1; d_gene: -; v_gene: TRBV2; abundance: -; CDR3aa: CASSDSGGRDSSYNEQFF
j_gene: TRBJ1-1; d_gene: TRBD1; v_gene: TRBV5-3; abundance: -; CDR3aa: CARSLEYRGWNTEAFF
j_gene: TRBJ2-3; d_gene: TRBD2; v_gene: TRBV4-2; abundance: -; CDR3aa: CASSQHSGAGTDTQYF
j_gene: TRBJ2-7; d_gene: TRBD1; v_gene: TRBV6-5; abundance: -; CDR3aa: CASSYYRGAYEQYF
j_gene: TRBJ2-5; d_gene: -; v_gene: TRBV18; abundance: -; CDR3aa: CASSPRTVRQIQETQYF
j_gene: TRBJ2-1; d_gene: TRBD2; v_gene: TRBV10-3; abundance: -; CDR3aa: CAISDPLAGGLYNEQFF
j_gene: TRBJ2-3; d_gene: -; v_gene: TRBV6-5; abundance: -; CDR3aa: CASRRLSTDTQYF
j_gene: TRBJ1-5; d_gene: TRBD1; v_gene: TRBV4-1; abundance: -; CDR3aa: CASSRQTQGGKPQHF
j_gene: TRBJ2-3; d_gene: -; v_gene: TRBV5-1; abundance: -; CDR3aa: CASSLEGIGTQYF
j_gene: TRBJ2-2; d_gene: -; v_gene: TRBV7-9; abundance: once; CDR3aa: CASSSRDTGELFF
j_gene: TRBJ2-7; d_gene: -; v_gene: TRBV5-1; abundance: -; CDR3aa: CASSTRRGSLSGSYEQYF
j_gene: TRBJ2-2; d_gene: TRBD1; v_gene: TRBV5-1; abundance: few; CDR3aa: CASSPQGVGELFF
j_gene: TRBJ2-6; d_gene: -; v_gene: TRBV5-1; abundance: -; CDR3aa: CASSLWSTSGANVLTF
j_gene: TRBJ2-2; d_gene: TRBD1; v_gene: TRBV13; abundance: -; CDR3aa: CASSFSGAGGTGELFF
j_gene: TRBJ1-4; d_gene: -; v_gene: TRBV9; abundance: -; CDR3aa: CASSVVGGREKLFF
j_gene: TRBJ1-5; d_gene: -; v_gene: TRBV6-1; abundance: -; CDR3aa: CASSEFLQTTSNQPQHF
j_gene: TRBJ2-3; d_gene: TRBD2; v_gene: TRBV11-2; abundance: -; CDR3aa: CASSLLAGAGDTQYF